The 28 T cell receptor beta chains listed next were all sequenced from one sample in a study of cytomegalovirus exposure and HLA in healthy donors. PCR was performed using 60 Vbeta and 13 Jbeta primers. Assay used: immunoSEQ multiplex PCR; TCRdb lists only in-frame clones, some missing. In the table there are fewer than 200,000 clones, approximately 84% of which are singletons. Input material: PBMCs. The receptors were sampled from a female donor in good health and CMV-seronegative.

CDR3 in DNA: TGTGCCAGCAGCTTAGTTGGAGGGACCCCCACAGATACGCAGTATTTT. Its translation is CASSLVGGTPTDTQYF. The chain couples TRBV7-3 to TRBJ2-3, with D tentatively TRBD2 (6 bases). CDR3 length equals 16 residues. Germline loops: CDR1 SGHTA, CDR2 FQGTGA. V lost 2 bases and J lost 2, with 14 bases in between.

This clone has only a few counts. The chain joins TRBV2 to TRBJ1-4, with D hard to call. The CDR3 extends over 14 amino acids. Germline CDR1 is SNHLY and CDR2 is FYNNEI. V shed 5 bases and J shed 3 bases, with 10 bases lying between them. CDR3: CASSLERSNEKLFF. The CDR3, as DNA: TGTGCCAGCAGTCTAGAGCGCTCTAATGAAAAACTGTTTTTT.

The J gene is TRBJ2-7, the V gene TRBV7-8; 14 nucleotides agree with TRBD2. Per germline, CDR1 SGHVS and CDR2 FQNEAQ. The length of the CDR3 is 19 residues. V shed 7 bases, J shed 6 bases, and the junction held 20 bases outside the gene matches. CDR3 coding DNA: TGTGCCAGCAACGTCCGGACAGGCCGACTAGCGGGAGGGCCCGGCGAGCAGTACTTC. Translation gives CASNVRTGRLAGGPGEQYF.

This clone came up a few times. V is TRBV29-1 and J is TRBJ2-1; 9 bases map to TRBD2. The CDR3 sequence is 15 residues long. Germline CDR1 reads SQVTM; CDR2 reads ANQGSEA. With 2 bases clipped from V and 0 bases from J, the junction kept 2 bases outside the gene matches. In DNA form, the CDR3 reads TGCAGCGTTGAATCTAGCGGGGCCTCCTACAATGAGCAGTTCTTC. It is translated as CSVESSGASYNEQFF.

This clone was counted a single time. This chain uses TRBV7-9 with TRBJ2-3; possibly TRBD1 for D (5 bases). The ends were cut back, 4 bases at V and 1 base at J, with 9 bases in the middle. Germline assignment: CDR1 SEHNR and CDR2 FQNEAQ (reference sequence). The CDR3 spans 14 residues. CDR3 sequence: CASSSDKGTDTQYF. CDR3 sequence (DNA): TGTGCCAGCAGCTCGGACAAGGGCACAGATACGCAGTATTTT. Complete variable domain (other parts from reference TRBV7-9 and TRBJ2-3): DTGVSQNPRHKITKRGQNVTFRCDPISEHNRLYWYRQTLGQGPEFLTYFQNEAQLEKSRLLSDRFSAERPKGSFSTLEIQRTEQGDSAMYLCASSSDKGTDTQYFGPGTRLTVL.

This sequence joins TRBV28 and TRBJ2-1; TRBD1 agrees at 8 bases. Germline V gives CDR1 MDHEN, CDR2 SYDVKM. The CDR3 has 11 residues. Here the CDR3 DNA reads TGTGAGGTACAGGGGGTGAATGAGCAGTTCTTC. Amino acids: CEVQGVNEQFF.

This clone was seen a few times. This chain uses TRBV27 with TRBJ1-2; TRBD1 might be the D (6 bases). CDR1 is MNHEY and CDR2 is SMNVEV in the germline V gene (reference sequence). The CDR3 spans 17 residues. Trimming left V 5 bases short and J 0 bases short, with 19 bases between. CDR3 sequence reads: CASSPRLGGGANYGYTF. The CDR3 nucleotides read TGTGCCAGCAGTCCCCGTCTGGGAGGGGGAGCTAACTATGGCTACACCTTC.

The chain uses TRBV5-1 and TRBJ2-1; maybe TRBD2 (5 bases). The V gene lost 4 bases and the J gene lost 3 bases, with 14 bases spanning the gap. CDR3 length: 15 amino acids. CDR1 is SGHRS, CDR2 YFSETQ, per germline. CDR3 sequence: CASSPDFGSYNEQFF. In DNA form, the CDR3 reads TGCGCCAGCAGCCCGGACTTCGGAAGCTACAATGAGCAGTTCTTC.

The CDR3 DNA follows: TGTGCCAGCAGCAACCGGACAGGGGTGGGGCAGCCCCAGCATTTT. Protein sequence: CASSNRTGVGQPQHF. J is TRBJ1-5 and V is TRBV21-1; TRBD1, the table's D call, was not compared with the DNA. TRBV21-1 is a recognized pseudogene. The CDR3 consists of 15 residues.

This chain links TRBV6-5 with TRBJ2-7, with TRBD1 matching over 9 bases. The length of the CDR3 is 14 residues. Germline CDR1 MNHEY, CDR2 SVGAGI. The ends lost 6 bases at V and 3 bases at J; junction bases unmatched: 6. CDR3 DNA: TGTGCCAGCAGAGGGACAGGGAGCGGCTACGAGCAGTACTTC. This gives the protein CASRGTGSGYEQYF.

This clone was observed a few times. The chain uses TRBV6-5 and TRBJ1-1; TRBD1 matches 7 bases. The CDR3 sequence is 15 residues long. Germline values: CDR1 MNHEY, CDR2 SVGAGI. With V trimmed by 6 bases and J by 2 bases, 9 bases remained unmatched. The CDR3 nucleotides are TGTGCCAGCAGAGGTACCGGGACAGCTAACACTGAAGCTTTCTTT. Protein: CASRGTGTANTEAFF.

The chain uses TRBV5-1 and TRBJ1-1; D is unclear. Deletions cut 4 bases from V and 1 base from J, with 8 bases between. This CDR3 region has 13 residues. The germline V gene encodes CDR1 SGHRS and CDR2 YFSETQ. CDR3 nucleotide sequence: TGCGCCAGCAGCGTTACAGCGAACACTGAAGCTTTCTTT. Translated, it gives CASSVTANTEAFF.

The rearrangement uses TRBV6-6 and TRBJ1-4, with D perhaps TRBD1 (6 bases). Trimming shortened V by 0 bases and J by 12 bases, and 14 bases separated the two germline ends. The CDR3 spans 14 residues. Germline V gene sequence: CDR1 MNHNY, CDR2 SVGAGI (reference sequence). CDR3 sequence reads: CASSYSAGAGELFF. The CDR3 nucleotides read TGTGCCAGCAGTTACTCTGCAGGGGCGGGTGAACTGTTTTTT.

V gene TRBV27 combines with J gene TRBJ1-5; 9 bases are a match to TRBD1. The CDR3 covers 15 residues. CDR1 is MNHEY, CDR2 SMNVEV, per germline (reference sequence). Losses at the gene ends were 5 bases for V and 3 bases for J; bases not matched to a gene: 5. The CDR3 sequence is CASSTDRGPNQPQHF. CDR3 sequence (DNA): TGTGCCAGCAGTACGGACAGGGGCCCCAATCAGCCCCAGCATTTT.

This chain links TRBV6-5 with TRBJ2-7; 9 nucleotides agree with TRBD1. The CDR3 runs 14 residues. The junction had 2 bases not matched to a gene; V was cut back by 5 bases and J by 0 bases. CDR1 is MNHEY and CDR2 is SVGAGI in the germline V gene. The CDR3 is CASSVQGASYEQYF. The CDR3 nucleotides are TGTGCCAGCAGTGTACAGGGGGCCTCCTACGAGCAGTACTTC.

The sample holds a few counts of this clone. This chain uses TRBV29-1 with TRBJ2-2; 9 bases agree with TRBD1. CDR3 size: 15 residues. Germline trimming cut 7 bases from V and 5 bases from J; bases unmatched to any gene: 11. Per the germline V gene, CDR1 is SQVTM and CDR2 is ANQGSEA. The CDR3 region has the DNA TGCAGCGGGATAACAGGGGGCCATGGAACCGGGGAGCTGTTTTTT. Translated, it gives CSGITGGHGTGELFF.

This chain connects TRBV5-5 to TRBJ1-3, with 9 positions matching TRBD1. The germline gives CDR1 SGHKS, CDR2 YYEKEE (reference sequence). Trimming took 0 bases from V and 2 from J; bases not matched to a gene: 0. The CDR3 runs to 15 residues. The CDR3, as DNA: TGTGCCAGCAGCTTGGACAGGGGGCCTGGAAACACCATATATTTT. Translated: CASSLDRGPGNTIYF. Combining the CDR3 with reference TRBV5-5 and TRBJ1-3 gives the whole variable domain DAGVTQSPTHLIKTRGQQVTLRCSPISGHKSVSWYQQVLGQGPQFIFQYYEKEERGRGNFPDRFSARQFPNYSSELNVNALLLGDSALYLCASSLDRGPGNTIYFGEGSWLTVV.

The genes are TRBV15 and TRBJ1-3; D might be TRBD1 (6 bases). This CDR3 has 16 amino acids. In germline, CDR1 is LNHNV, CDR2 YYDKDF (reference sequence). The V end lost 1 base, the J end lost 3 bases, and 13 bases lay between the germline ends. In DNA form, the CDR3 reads TGTGCCACCAGCAGAGCGCGAGGGGGTTTTGGAAACACCATATATTTT. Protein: CATSRARGGFGNTIYF.

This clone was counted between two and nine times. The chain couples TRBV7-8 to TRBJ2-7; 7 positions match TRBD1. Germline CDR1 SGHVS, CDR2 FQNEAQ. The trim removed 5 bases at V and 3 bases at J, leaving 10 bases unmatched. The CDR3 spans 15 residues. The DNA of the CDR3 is TGTGCCAGCAGCCCGACAGGGAACACCTTCTACGAGCAGTACTTC. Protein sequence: CASSPTGNTFYEQYF.

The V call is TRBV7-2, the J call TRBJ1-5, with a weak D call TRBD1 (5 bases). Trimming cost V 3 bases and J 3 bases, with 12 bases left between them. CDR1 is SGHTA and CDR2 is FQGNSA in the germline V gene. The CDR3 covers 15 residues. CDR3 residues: CASSLGSGFNQPQHF. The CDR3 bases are TGTGCCAGCAGCTTGGGATCAGGGTTCAATCAGCCCCAGCATTTT.

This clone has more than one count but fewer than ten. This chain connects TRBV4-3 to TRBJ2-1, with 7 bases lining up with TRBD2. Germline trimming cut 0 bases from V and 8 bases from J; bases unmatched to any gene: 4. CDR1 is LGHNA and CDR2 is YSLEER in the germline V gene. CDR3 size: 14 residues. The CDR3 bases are TGCGCCAGCAGCCAAGAACGGGGGGACGATGAGCAGTTCTTC. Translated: CASSQERGDDEQFF.

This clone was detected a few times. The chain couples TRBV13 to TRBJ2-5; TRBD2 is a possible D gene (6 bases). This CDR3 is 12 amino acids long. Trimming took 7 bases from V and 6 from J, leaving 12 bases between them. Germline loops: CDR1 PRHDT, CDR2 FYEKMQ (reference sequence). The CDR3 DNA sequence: TGTGCCAGCACCATTGGGGGGAAGACCCAGTACTTC. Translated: CASTIGGKTQYF.

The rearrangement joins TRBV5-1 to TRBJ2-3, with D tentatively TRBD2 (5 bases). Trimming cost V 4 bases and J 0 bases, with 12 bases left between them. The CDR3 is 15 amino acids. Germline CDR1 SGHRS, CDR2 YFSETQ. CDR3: CASSGSLGSTDTQYF. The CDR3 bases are TGCGCCAGCAGCGGGAGTTTGGGCAGCACAGATACGCAGTATTTT.

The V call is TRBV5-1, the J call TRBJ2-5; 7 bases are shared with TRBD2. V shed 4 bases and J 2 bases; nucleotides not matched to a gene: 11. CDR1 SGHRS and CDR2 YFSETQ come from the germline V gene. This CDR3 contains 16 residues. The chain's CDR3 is CASSTSPAGTQETQYF. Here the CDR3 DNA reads TGCGCCAGCAGCACCTCCCCAGCGGGGACTCAAGAGACCCAGTACTTC.

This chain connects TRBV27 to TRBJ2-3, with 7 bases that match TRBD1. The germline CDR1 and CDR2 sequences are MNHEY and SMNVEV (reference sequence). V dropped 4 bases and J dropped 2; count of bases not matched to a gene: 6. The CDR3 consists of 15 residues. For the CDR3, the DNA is TGTGCCAGCAGTTCGCTAGGGGGCTTCACAGATACGCAGTATTTT. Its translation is CASSSLGGFTDTQYF.

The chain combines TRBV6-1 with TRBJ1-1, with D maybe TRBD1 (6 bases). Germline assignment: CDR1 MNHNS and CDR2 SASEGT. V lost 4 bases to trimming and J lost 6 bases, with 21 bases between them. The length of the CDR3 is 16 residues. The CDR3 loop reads CASSVPGHNVGAEAFF. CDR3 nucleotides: TGTGCCAGCAGTGTCCCGGGACACAACGTTGGAGCTGAAGCTTTCTTT.

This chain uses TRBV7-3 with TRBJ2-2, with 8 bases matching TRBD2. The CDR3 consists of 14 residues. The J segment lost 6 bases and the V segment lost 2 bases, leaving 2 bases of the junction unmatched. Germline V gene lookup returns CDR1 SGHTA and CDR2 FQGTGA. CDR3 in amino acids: CASSLAGGPGELFF. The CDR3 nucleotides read TGTGCCAGCAGCTTAGCGGGAGGCCCCGGGGAGCTGTTTTTT.

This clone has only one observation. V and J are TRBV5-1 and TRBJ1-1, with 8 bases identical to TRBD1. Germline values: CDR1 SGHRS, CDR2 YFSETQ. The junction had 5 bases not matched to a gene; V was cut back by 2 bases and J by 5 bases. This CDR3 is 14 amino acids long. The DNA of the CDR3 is TGCGCCAGCAGCTTCGACAGGGGAGGGACTGAAGCTTTCTTT. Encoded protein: CASSFDRGGTEAFF.